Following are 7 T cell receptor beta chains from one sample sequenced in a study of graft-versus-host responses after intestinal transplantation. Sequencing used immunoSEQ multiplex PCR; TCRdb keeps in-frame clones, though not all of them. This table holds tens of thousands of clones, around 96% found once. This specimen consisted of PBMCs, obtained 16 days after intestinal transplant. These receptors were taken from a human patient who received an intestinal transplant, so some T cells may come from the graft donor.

In nucleotides, the CDR3 is TGTGCCAGCAGCGTAGTCCTAGCGGGAAACACCGGGGAGCTGTTTTTT. This gives the protein CASSVVLAGNTGELFF. The chain couples TRBV9 to TRBJ2-2, with 9 bases aligning to TRBD2. This CDR3 contains 16 residues. The V gene end was trimmed by 0 bases and the J gene end by 2 bases; junction bases not matched to a gene: 2. The germline V gene has CDR1 SGDLS and CDR2 YYNGEE.

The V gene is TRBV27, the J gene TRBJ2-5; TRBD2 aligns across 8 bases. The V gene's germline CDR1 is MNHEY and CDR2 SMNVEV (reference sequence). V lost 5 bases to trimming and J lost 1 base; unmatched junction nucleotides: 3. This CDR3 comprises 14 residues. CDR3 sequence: CASSGGRPQETQYF. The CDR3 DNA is TGTGCCAGCAGTGGCGGGAGGCCCCAAGAGACCCAGTACTTC.

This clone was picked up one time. Here the CDR3 reads CASSFVREKLFF. The CDR3 region has the DNA TGTGCCAGCAGCTTTGTCCGTGAAAAACTGTTTTTT. This chain uses TRBV7-9 with TRBJ1-4; D call uncertain. Between the trimmed V and J ends, which lost 3 bases and 7 bases, there was a span of 6 bases. The CDR3 extends over 12 amino acids. Germline CDR1 SEHNR, CDR2 FQNEAQ (reference sequence).

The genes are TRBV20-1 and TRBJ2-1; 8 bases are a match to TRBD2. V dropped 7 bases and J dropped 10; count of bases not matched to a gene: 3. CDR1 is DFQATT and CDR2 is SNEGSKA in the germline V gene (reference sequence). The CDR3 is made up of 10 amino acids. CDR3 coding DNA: TGCAGTGTCCGGACTAGCGAGCAGTTCTTC. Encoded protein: CSVRTSEQFF.

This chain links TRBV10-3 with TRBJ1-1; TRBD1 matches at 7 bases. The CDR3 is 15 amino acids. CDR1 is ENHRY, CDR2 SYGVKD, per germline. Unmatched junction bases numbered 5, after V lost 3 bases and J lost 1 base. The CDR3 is CAISDRTGGNTEAFF. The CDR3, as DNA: TGTGCCATCAGTGACCGGACAGGCGGGAACACTGAAGCTTTCTTT.

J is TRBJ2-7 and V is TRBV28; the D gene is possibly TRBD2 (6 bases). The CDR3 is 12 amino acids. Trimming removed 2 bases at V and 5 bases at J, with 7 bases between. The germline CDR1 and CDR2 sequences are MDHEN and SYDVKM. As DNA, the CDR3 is TGTGCCAGCAGTTTAGGGGAGGACGAGCAGTACTTC. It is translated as CASSLGEDEQYF.

CDR3 residues: CASSFGGRSNYGYTF. The CDR3 DNA sequence: TGTGCCAGCAGTTTTGGGGGCAGGAGTAACTATGGCTACACCTTC. V usage is TRBV28 and J usage is TRBJ1-2, with D possibly matching TRBD1 (6 bases). V shed 3 bases and J shed 1 base, with 12 bases lying between them. This CDR3 region has 15 residues. The germline CDR1 and CDR2 sequences are MDHEN and SYDVKM.